These T cell receptor beta chains were read from a single sample in a study of T cell clones after liver transplantation. Assay: immunoSEQ multiplex PCR; the TCRdb copy retains only in-frame clones and omits some. Of about 21,000 clones listed, approximately 93% are singletons. The sample consisted of CD8+ T cells from blood, taken approximately 26 months after liver transplant. The receptors stem from a human patient who received a liver transplant. Some of the T cells might come from the graft donor. CDR3s include the opening cysteine and the closing phenylalanine or tryptophan. The D gene is left open where the match is weak.

d_call | j_call | v_call | cdr3_aa
TRBD2 | TRBJ2-7 | TRBV10-2 | CASSERASGSREQYF
TRBD1 | TRBJ1-5 | TRBV27 | CASSLSQGLGAQHF
. | TRBJ1-3 | TRBV28 | CASSLTGTPGNTIYF
. | TRBJ2-2 | TRBV5-1 | CASSQDSPWGLFF
TRBD2 | TRBJ2-5 | TRBV9 | CASSPSGGRETQYF
. | TRBJ1-2 | TRBV6-5 | CASSPDSVNYGYTF
. | TRBJ2-1 | TRBV10-2 | CASRRDVANEQFF
TRBD1 | TRBJ2-1 | TRBV7-9 | CASSSRNGQAVHQFF
. | TRBJ1-2 | TRBV5-1 | CASSLDSGYVFYGYTF
. | TRBJ1-6 | TRBV5-8 | CASSSPDSIWDSPLHF
. | TRBJ1-4 | TRBV11-2 | CASSSGPPGVLGEKLFF
TRBD2 | TRBJ2-7 | TRBV27 | CASSIGTSGSRVEQYF
. | TRBJ2-3 | TRBV18 | CASSPPPGSLEDTQYF
TRBD2 | TRBJ2-3 | TRBV4-3 | CASSQELRGGTDTQYF
. | TRBJ2-7 | TRBV13 | CASSQGHLSYEQYF
. | TRBJ2-7 | TRBV27 | CASSLFGSTYEQYF
TRBD1 | TRBJ1-4 | TRBV14 | CASSPGTVTNEKLFF
. | TRBJ2-4 | TRBV18 | CASNRQGAGDIQYF
TRBD2 | TRBJ2-3 | TRBV4-2 | CASSRPSGRALVTDTQYF
. | TRBJ2-2 | TRBV7-3 | CASSLNGGNTGELFF
. | TRBJ2-1 | TRBV5-4 | CASSGPSGSYNEQFF
. | TRBJ2-7 | TRBV5-6 | CASSLGYRDEQYF
. | TRBJ2-1 | TRBV7-6 | CASSLGLPGEQFF
TRBD1 | TRBJ2-1 | TRBV7-8 | CASSPNRGPSEEQFF
. | TRBJ1-5 | TRBV2 | CASSERERGYNQPQHF
TRBD2 | TRBJ2-1 | TRBV9 | CASSVAPGGTSGIEQFF
TRBD2 | TRBJ2-3 | TRBV27 | CASSPLAGVADTQYF
. | TRBJ1-2 | TRBV11-1 | CASSFPEGGHGYTF
. | TRBJ2-7 | TRBV27 | CASSFTGSYEQYF
TRBD1 | TRBJ1-3 | TRBV4-1 | CASSQGIGGVGNTIYF
TRBD1 | TRBJ1-5 | TRBV29-1 | CSVGTGGGSNQPQHF
. | TRBJ2-7 | TRBV25-1 | CASSENGAIPYEQYF
. | TRBJ2-7 | TRBV18 | CASSTLGAPYEQYF
TRBD2 | TRBJ2-2 | TRBV27 | CASSRGLADLGTGELFF
. | TRBJ1-5 | TRBV15 | CATSRGPPEGHQPQHF
. | TRBJ2-7 | TRBV5-6 | CASSLGLTSWEQYF
. | TRBJ2-7 | TRBV2 | CASILISYEQYF
TRBD2 | TRBJ2-7 | TRBV5-1 | CASSLWGRDYEQYF
TRBD2 | TRBJ2-3 | TRBV4-1 | CASRNGLAGASTDTQYF
TRBD2 | TRBJ2-5 | TRBV7-6 | CASSFYGRGETQYF
. | TRBJ1-2 | TRBV7-2 | CASSFRRVNYGYTF
. | TRBJ2-1 | TRBV7-8 | CASSPSAGNEQFF
. | TRBJ2-5 | TRBV4-3 | CASSQELTGAETQYF
. | TRBJ2-1 | TRBV7-2 | CASSLDPEQFF
. | TRBJ1-4 | TRBV7-9 | CASSPTGLGYSEKLFF
. | TRBJ1-3 | TRBV27 | CASSSTGSGNTIYF
. | TRBJ2-5 | TRBV9 | CASSPQAQQTQYF
. | TRBJ2-4 | TRBV6-1 | CASSEDRYIAKNIQYF
. | TRBJ1-5 | TRBV19 | CASKLGGGDQPQHF
TRBD1 | TRBJ1-4 | TRBV12-5 | CASGYGQVGEKLFF
. | TRBJ1-1 | TRBV25-1 | CASSRGGFTEAFF
TRBD2 | TRBJ2-5 | TRBV2 | CASTASGGPRETQYF